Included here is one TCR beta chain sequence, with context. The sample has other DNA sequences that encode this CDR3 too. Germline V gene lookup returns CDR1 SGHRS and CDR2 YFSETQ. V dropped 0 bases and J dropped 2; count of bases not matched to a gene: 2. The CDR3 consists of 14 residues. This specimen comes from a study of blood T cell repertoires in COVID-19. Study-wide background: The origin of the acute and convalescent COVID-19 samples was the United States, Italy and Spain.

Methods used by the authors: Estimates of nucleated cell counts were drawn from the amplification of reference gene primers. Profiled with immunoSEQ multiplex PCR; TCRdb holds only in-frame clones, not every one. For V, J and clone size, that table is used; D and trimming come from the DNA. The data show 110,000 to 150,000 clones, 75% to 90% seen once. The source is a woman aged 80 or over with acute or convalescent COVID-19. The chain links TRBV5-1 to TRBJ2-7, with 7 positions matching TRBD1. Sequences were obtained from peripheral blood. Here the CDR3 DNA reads TGCGCCAGCAGCTTGGGGACAGGAGCCTACGAGCAGTACTTC. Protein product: CASSLGTGAYEQYF.